This T cell receptor beta chain was observed in a study of blood T cells in healthy people across ages. Study results and limitations: Compared with aged donors, long-lived donors showed fewer expanded clones, suggesting selection. Total diversity from one million sequenced T cells was likely underestimated. Older age went with lower TCR beta diversity per million T cells, in a roughly linear way.

Healthy Caucasian individuals from Russia aged roughly 6 to 100 were enrolled as donors. On this clonotype itself: The antigen remains unidentified.

A second 7 to 11 cycle PCR used barcoded and J-beta primers. One entry per CDR3 protein, called by TCRdb with MiXCR from the 5' RACE reads. The data contain around 800,000 distinct CDR3 sequences, under 45% of them singletons. Germline V gene lookup returns CDR1 KGHSH and CDR2 LQKENI. The CDR3 spans 14 residues. V dropped 3 bases and J dropped 4 bases, with 12 bases sitting between them. This sequence joins TRBV18 and TRBJ1-2, with D possibly being TRBD1 (6 bases). This receptor was obtained from a man aged 60 to 69 in good health. Input material: blood. The CDR3 spells CASSPEDSVYGYTF. DNA for the CDR3: TGTGCCAGCTCACCCGAGGACAGCGTCTATGGCTACACCTTC. The whole variable domain, remainder taken from reference TRBV18 and TRBJ1-2, is NAGVMQNPRHLVRRRGQEARLRCSPMKGHSHVYWYRQLPEEGLKFMVYLQKENIIDESGMPKERFSAEFPKEGPSILRIQQVVRGDSAAYFCASSPEDSVYGYTFGSGTRLTVV.